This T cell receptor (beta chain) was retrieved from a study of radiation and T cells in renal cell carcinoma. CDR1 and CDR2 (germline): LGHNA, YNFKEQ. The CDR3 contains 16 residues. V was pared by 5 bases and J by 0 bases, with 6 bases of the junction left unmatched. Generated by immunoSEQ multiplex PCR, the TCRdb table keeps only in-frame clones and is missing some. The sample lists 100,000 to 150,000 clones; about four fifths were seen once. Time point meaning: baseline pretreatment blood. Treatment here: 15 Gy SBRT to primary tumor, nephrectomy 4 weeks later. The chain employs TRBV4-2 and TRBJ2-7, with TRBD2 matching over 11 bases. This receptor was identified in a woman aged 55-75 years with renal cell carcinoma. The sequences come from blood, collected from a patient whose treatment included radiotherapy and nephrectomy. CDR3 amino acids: CASSIPGTSGSYEQYF. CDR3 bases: TGTGCCAGCAGCATCCCCGGGACTAGCGGCTCCTACGAGCAGTACTTC.